This T cell receptor beta chain was captured by sequencing in a study of blood T cell repertoires in COVID-19. Study-wide background: Acute and convalescent COVID-19 specimens originated in the United States, Italy and Spain. T cells, B-cell-depleted T cells, or PBMCs provided the cDNA or gDNA that served as material.

The authors' processing: How many nucleated cells were present was estimated from reference gene primer amplification. Measured with immunoSEQ multiplex PCR; TCRdb has only the in-frame clones, and not every one. That table supplies the V and J calls and clone size; D and trimming were determined from the DNA. This table holds about 350,000 clones, approximately 84% found once. Across about 22 US areas, participants ranged in age from about 18 to 90 years. J was trimmed by 5 bases and V by 3 bases; bases with no gene match: 7. The CDR3 runs to 15 residues. Germline values: CDR1 LNHDA, CDR2 SQIVND (reference sequence).

The specimen sequenced was PBMCs or T cells enriched from blood (not recorded which). This clonotype originated in a woman in her 30s who had recovered from COVID-19. This sequence joins TRBV19 and TRBJ2-7, with 10 bases that match TRBD1. The CDR3 bases are TGTGCCAGTAGTATGGAGGGACAGGGGATAAACGAGCAGTACTTC. It yields the protein CASSMEGQGINEQYF.